This T cell receptor beta chain was captured by sequencing in a study of blood T cells in healthy people across ages. Trimming stripped 6 bases from V and 3 bases from J, with 29 bases between. CDR3 length: 19 amino acids. CDR1 is SNHLY and CDR2 is FYNNEI in the germline V gene. Study-level findings and limits: Per-million-T-cell TCR beta diversity fell roughly linearly with age.

PCR was performed a second time for roughly 7 to 12 cycles using a sample-barcoded 5' primer and a J-beta primer mix. Samples each returned at least 2.5 million CDR3-containing paired-end reads. One entry per CDR3 protein, called by TCRdb with MiXCR from the 5' RACE reads. In the table there are over a million distinct CDR3 sequences, 45% to 70% of which are singletons. Each of the donors had 9 to 10 milliliters of peripheral blood drawn into EDTA-treated Vacutainer tubes. Every sample had a minimum of 6 million PBMCs isolated. About this clonotype itself: Its antigen is undetermined.

The receptor was derived from a man in his late teens or twenties in good health. This chain joins TRBV2 and TRBJ2-5, with a tentative D call TRBD2 (7 bases). The specimen was blood. The CDR3 protein is CASSPFVGGGPWTKETQYF. In DNA, the CDR3 is TGTGCCAGCAGCCCCTTTGTAGGGGGAGGGCCTTGGACAAAAGAGACCCAGTACTTC.